The sequence of this TCR beta chain was determined in a study of T-cell reconstitution after alpha-beta-depleted transplantation in children (dated by TCRdb to about 2016). Regarding the complete study: T-cell immune reconstitution after TCRalphabeta/CD19-depleted allogeneic hematopoietic cell transplantation in children was quantitatively tracked in the study by means of TCR repertoire profiling.

What the study reported, not specific to this receptor: In some patients, the high TCRbeta diversity seen at day 60 was put down to recipient T cells and intrathymic progenitors that had survived conditioning. The apparently early alphabetaT-cell count recovery about two months after transplant was reportedly dependent on only several hundred rapidly expanded clones derived from non-depleted graft cells. Over subsequent months, a decline in hyperexpanded clone frequencies was noted, and after one year, T-cell counts and TCRbeta diversity were mostly ascribed to newly produced T cells.

As regards this clonotype: The antigen this receptor binds is unknown. Within one base of it there is no much larger clone, and no base qualities were kept.

The CDR3 spans 18 residues, from the cysteine through the phenylalanine. CDR3 DNA is the only sequence kept; it has 54 bases, read in frame from the first base. V ends up 0 bases short and J 8 bases short, with an unmatched junction base count of 10. CDR1 and CDR2 (SGHRS, YFSETQ) derive from the germline V gene. The library relied on PCR. This sample was sequenced with an Illumina HiSeq 2500. Molecular barcoding was employed in the preparation of TCR libraries, with unique molecular identifiers being used to normalize TCRbeta repertoire quantification. The raw public reads went through TCRdb reprocessing: fastp at Q25, MiXCR clone calling, in-frame beta chains kept. All rows with the same CDR3 protein become a single entry with the most common DNA and genes. This sample holds 300,000 or so distinct CDR3 sequences; about a quarter were observed only once. Of the sample, 9.5% to 13% is held by the ten largest clones.

Sample treatment or condition, as interpreted from the label and publication: allogeneic hematopoietic cell transplantation with graft depleted of TCRalphabeta T cells and CD19 B cells. TCRalphabeta/CD19-depleted allogeneic hematopoietic cell grafts were given to the transplant recipients, all of whom were children. The chain uses TRBV5-1 and TRBJ2-1; 14 junctional bases match TRBD2. This clonotype was obtained from a male patient under 18 who had a stem cell transplant for acute lymphoblastic leukemia, so the T cells may come from the graft donor. The sample in question was PBMCs, mostly from graft donor cells, obtained 180 days after TCRalphabeta/CD19-depleted stem cell transplant. The CDR3 amino acid sequence is: CASSLAGLAGAMLHEQFF. The DNA is TGCGCCAGCAGCTTGGCGGGACTAGCGGGAGCTATGCTCCATGAGCAGTTCTTC.